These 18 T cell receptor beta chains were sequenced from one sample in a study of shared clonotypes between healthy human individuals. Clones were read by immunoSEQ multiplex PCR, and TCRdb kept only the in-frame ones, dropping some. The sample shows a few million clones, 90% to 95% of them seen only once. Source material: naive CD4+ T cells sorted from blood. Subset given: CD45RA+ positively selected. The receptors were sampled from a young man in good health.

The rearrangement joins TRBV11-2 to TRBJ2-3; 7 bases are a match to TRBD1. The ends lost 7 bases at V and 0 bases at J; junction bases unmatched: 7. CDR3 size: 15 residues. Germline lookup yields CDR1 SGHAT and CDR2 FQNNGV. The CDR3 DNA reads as TGTGCCAGCATCCAAAACAGGGGCAGCACAGATACGCAGTATTTT. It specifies CASIQNRGSTDTQYF.

Here the CDR3 DNA reads TGTGCCAGCAGCATAGGGGCAAATAAGCTTTCTGAAGCTTTCTTT. Its translation is CASSIGANKLSEAFF. The chain combines TRBV11-2 with TRBJ1-1; possible D gene TRBD1, 5 bases. The CDR3 is 15 amino acids. Trimming stripped 5 bases from V and 6 bases from J, with 19 bases between. CDR1 is SGHAT, CDR2 FQNNGV, per germline. The variable domain in full, completed from reference TRBV11-2 and TRBJ1-1, reads EAGVAQSPRYKIIEKRQSVAFWCNPISGHATLYWYQQILGQGPKLLIQFQNNGVVDDSQLPKDRFSAERLKGVDSTLKIQPAKLEDSAVYLCASSIGANKLSEAFFGQGTRLTVV.

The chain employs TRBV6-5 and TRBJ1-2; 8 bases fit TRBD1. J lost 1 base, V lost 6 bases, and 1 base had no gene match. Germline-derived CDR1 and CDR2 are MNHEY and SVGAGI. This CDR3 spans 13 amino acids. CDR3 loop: CASRDRVNYGYTF. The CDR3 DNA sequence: TGTGCCAGCAGGGACAGGGTTAACTATGGCTACACCTTC.

The CDR3 DNA follows: TGTGCCAGCATCCTGGTGGCAGGGGGCGCGGGCACGCAGTATTTT. Amino acids: CASILVAGGAGTQYF. The genes are TRBV7-9 and TRBJ2-3; 8 bases agree with TRBD1. The CDR3 loop spans 15 amino acids. After removal of 7 bases from V and 9 bases from J, the junction contained 15 bases not matched to a gene. Germline CDR1 and CDR2: SEHNR and FQNEAQ (reference sequence). Based on the CDR3 plus reference TRBV7-9 and TRBJ2-3, the full variable domain is DTGVSQNPRHKITKRGQNVTFRCDPISEHNRLYWYRQTLGQGPEFLTYFQNEAQLEKSRLLSDRFSAERPKGSFSTLEIQRTEQGDSAMYLCASILVAGGAGTQYFGPGTRLTVL.

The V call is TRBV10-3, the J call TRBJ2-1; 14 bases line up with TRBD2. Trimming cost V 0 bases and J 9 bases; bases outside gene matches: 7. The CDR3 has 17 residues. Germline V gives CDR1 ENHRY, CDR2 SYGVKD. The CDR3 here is CAISESRGLAGVGEQFF. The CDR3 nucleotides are TGTGCCATCAGTGAGTCGAGGGGACTAGCGGGAGTCGGTGAGCAGTTCTTC.

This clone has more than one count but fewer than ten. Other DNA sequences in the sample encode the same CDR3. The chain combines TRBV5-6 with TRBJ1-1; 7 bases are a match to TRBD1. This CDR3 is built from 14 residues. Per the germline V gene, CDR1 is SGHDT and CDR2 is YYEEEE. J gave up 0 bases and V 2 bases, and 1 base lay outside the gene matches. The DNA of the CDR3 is TGTGCCAGCAGCTTAGGGACAGTGAACACTGAAGCTTTCTTT. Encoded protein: CASSLGTVNTEAFF.

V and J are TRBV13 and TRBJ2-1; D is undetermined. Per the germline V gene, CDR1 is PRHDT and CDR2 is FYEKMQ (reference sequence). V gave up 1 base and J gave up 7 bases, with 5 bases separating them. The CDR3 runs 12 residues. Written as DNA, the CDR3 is TGTGCCAGCAGCTTAGTAGGGAATGAGCAGTTCTTC. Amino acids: CASSLVGNEQFF.

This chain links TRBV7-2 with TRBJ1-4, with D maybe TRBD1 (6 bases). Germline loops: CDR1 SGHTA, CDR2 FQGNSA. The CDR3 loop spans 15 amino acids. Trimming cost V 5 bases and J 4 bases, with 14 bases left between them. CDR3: CASSPWTVNNEKLFF. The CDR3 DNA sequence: TGTGCCAGCAGCCCCTGGACAGTAAATAATGAAAAACTGTTTTTT.

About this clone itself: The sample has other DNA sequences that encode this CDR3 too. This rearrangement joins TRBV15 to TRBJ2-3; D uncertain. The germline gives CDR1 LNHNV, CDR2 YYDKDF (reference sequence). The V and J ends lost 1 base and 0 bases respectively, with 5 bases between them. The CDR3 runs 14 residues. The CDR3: CATSRGDSTDTQYF. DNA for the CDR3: TGTGCCACCAGCAGAGGCGATAGCACAGATACGCAGTATTTT. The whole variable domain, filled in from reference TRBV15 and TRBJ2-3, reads DAMVIQNPRYQVTQFGKPVTLSCSQTLNHNVMYWYQQKSSQAPKLLFHYYDKDFNNEADTPDNFQSRRPNTSFCFLDIRSPGLGDTAMYLCATSRGDSTDTQYFGPGTRLTVL.

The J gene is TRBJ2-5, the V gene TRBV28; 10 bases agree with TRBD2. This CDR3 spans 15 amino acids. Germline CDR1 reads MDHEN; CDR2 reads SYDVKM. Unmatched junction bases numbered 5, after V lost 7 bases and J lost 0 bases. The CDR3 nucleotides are TGTGCCAGCACGGAGACTAGCGGGTACCAAGAGACCCAGTACTTC. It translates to CASTETSGYQETQYF.

Here the CDR3 DNA reads TGTGCCAGCAGCTTAATGGCAGGGTCTGGAAACACCATATATTTT. Protein sequence: CASSLMAGSGNTIYF. The chain links TRBV7-3 to TRBJ1-3, with D perhaps TRBD1 (5 bases). The CDR3 length is 15 residues. Germline values: CDR1 SGHTA, CDR2 FQGTGA. The V end lost 1 base, the J end lost 1 base, and 8 bases lay between the germline ends. Based on the CDR3 plus reference TRBV7-3 and TRBJ1-3, the full variable domain is GAGVSQTPSNKVTEKGKYVELRCDPISGHTALYWYRQSLGQGPEFLIYFQGTGAADDSGLPNDRFFAVRPEGSVSTLKIQRTERGDSAVYLCASSLMAGSGNTIYFGEGSWLTVV.

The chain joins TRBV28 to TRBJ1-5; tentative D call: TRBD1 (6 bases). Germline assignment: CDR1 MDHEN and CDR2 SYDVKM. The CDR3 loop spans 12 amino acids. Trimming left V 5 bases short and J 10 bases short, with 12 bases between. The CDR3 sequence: CASSSSGDPQHF. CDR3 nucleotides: TGTGCCAGCAGTAGTTCAGGGGACCCCCAGCATTTT.

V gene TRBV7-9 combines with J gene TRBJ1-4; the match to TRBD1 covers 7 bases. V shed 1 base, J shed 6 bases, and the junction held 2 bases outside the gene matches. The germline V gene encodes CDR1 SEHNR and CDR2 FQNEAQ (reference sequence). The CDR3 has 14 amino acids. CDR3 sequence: CASSLGGTDEKLFF. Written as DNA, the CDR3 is TGTGCCAGCAGCTTAGGGGGGACAGATGAAAAACTGTTTTTT.

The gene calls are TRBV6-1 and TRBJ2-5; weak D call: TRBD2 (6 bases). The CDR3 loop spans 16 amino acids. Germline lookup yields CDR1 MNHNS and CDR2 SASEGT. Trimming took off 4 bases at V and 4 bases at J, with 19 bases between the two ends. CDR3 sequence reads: CASSGGAGRRVETQYF. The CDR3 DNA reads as TGTGCCAGCAGTGGAGGGGCGGGACGCCGAGTAGAGACCCAGTACTTC.

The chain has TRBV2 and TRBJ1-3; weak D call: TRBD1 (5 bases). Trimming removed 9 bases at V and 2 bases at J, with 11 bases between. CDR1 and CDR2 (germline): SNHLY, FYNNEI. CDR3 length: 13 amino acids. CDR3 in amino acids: CASHLGAGNTIYF. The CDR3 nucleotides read TGTGCCAGTCACTTGGGGGCTGGAAACACCATATATTTT.

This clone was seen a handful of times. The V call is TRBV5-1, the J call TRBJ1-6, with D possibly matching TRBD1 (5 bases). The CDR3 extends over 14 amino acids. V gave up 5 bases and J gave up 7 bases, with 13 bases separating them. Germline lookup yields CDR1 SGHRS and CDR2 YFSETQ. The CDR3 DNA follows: TGCGCCAGCAGTTATACGACAGACAATTCACCCCTCCACTTT. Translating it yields CASSYTTDNSPLHF.

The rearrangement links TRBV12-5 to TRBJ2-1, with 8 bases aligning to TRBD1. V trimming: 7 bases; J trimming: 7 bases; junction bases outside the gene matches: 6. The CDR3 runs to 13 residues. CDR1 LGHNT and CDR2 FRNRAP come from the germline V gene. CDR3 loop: CASAGQGINEQFF. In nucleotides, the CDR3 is TGTGCTAGTGCCGGACAGGGAATTAATGAGCAGTTCTTC.

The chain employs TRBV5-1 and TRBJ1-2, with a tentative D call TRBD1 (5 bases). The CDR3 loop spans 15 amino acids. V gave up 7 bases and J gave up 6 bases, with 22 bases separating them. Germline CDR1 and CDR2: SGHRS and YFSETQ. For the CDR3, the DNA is TGCGCCAGCGGGGACCCCCACAGTGGGTCGAATGGCTACACCTTC. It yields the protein CASGDPHSGSNGYTF. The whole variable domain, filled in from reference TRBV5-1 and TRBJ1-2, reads KAGVTQTPRYLIKTRGQQVTLSCSPISGHRSVSWYQQTPGQGLQFLFEYFSETQRNKGNFPGRFSGRQFSNSRSEMNVSTLELGDSALYLCASGDPHSGSNGYTFGSGTRLTVV.